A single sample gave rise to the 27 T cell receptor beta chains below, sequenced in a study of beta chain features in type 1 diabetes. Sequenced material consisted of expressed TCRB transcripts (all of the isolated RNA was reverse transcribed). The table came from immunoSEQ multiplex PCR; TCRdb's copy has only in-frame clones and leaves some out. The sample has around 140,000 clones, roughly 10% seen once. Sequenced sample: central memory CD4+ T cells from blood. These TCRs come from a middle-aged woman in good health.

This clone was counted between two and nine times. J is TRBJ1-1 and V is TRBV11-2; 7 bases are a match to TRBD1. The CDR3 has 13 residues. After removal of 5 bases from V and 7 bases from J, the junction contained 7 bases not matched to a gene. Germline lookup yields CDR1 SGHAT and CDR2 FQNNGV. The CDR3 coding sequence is TGTGCCAGCAGCCCGCAGACAGGGATTGAAGCTTTCTTT. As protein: CASSPQTGIEAFF.

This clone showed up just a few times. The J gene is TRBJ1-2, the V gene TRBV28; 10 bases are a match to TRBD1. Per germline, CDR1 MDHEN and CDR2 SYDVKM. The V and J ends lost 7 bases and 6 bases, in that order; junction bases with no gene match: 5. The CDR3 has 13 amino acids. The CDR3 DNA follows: TGTGCCAGCACTCCGACAGGGGGCCATGGCTACACCTTC. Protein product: CASTPTGGHGYTF.

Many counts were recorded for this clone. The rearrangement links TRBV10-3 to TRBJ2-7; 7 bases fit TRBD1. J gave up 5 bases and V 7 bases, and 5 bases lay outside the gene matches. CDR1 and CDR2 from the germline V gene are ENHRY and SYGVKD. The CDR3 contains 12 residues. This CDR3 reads CAIKDRDHEQYF. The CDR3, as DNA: TGTGCCATCAAAGACAGGGACCACGAGCAGTACTTC.

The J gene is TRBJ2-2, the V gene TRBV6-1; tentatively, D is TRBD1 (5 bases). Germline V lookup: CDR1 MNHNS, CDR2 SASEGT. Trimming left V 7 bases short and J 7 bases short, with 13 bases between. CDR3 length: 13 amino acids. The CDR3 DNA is TGTGCCAGCATCCAGGGTTTAGGCGGGGAGCTGTTTTTT. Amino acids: CASIQGLGGELFF.

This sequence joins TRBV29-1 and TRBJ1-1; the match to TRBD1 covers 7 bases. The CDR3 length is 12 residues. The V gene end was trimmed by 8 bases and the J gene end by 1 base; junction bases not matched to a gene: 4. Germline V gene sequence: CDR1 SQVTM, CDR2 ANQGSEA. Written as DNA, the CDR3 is TGCAGCACTTGGACAGGGAACACTGAAGCTTTCTTT. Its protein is CSTWTGNTEAFF.

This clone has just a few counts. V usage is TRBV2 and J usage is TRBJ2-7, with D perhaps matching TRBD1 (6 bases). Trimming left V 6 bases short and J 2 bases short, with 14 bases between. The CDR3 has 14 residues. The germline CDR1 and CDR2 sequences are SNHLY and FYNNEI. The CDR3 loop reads CASREQGPTYEQYF. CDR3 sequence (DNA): TGTGCCAGCAGGGAACAGGGTCCAACCTACGAGCAGTACTTC.

The CDR3 loop reads CASSYRDHEQYF. The CDR3 nucleotides are TGTGCCAGCAGTTACAGGGACCACGAGCAGTACTTC. The J gene is TRBJ2-7, the V gene TRBV27, with D possibly matching TRBD1 (6 bases). The CDR3 runs to 12 residues. V was clipped by 4 bases and J by 5 bases, with 9 bases between them. The germline gives CDR1 MNHEY, CDR2 SMNVEV (reference sequence).

This chain's CDR3 is CASSSGANTDTQYF. CDR3 nucleotide sequence: TGCGCCAGCAGTTCAGGGGCCAACACAGATACGCAGTATTTT. This chain connects TRBV4-1 to TRBJ2-3, with D maybe TRBD1 (6 bases). Germline loops: CDR1 MGHRA, CDR2 YSYEKL. Trimming cost V 6 bases and J 2 bases, with 12 bases left between them. CDR3 size: 14 residues.

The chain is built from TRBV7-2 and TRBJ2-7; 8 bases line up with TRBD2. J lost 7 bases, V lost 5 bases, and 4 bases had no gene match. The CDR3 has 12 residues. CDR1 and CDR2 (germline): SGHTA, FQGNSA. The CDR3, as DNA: TGTGCCAGCAGCCAGCGGGGGTGGGAGCAGTACTTC. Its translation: CASSQRGWEQYF.

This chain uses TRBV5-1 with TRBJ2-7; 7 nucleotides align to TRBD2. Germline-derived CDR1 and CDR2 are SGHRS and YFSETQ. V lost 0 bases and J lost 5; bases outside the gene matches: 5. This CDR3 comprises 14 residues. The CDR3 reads CASSLGPTSNEQYF. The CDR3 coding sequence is TGCGCCAGCAGCTTGGGCCCGACTAGCAACGAGCAGTACTTC.

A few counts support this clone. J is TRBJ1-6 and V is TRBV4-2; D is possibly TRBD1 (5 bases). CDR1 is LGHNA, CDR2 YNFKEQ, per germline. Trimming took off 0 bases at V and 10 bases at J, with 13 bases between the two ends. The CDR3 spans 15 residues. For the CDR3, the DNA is TGTGCCAGCAGCCAAGAACCAGGGATGGTATCACCCCTCCACTTT. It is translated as CASSQEPGMVSPLHF.

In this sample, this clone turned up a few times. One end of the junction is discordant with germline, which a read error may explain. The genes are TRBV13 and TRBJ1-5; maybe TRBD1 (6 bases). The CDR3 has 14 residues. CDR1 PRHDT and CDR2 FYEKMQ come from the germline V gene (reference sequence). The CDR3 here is CASSLGQILQPQHF. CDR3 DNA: TGTGCCAGCAGCCTAGGACAGATACTTCAGCCCCAGCATTTT.

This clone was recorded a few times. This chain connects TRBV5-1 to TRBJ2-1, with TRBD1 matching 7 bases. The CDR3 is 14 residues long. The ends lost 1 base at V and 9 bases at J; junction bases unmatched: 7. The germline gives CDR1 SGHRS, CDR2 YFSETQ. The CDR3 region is CASSLLTGAAEQFF. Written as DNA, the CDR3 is TGCGCCAGCAGCTTGCTTACAGGGGCAGCTGAGCAGTTCTTC.

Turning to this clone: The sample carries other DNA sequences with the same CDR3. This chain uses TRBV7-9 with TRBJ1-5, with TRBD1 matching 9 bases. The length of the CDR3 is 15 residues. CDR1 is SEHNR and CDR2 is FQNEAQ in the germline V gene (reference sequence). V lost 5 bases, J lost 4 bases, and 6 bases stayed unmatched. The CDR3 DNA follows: TGTGCCAGCAGCCACGGACAGGGGCCAAATCAGCCCCAGCATTTT. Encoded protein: CASSHGQGPNQPQHF.

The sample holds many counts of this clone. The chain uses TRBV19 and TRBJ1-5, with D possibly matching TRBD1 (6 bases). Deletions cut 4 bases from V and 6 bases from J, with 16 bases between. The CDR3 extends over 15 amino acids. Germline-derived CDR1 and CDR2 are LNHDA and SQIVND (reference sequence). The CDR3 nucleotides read TGTGCCAGTAGTAAGGACAGCGCCCAGGGTCAGCCCCAGCATTTT. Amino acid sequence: CASSKDSAQGQPQHF.

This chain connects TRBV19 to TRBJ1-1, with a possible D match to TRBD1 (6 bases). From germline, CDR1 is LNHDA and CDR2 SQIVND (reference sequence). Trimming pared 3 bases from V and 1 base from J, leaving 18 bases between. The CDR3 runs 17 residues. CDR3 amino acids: CASSIFPRLGANTEAFF. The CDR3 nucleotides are TGTGCCAGTAGTATTTTTCCCCGACTGGGGGCGAACACTGAAGCTTTCTTT.

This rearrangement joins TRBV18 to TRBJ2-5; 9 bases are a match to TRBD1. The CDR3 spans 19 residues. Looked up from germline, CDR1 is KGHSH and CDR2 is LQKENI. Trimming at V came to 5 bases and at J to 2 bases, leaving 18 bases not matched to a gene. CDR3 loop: CASSDSPYRGPKNQETQYF. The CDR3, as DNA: TGTGCCAGCTCAGACTCTCCCTACAGGGGGCCAAAAAATCAAGAGACCCAGTACTTC.

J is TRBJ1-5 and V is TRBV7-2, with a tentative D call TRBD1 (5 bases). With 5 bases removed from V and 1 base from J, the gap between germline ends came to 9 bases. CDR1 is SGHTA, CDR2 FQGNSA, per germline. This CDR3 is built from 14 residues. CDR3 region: CASSRGGSNQPQHF. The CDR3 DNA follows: TGTGCCAGCAGCCGGGGGGGGAGCAATCAGCCCCAGCATTTT.

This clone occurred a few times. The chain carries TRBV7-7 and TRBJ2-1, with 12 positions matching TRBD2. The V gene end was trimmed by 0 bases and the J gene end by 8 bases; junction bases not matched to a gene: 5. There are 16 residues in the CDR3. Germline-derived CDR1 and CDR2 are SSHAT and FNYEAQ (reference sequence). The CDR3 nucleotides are TGTGCCAGCAGCTTAGCTCCTAGCGGGGGGGCCCATGAGCAGTTCTTC. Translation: CASSLAPSGGAHEQFF.

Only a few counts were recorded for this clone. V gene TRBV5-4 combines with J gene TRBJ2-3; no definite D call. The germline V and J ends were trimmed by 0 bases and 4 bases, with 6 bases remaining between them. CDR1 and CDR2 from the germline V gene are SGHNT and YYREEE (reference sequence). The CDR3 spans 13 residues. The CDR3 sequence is CASSLADPDTQYF. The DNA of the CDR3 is TGTGCCAGCAGCTTGGCAGATCCAGATACGCAGTATTTT.

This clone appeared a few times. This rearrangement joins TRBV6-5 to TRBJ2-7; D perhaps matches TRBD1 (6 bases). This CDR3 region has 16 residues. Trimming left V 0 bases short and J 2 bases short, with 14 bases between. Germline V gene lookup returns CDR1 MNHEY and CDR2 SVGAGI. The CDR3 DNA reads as TGTGCCAGCAGTTACTCGGGGGCGAGGGTGGCCTACGAGCAGTACTTC. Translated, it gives CASSYSGARVAYEQYF.

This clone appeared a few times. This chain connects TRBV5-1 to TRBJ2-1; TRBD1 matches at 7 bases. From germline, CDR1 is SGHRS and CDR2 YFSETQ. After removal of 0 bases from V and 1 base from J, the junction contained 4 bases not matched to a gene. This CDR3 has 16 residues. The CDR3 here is CASSLVGGRSYNEQFF. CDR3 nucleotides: TGCGCCAGCAGCTTGGTAGGGGGCAGGTCCTACAATGAGCAGTTCTTC. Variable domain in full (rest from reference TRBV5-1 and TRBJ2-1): KAGVTQTPRYLIKTRGQQVTLSCSPISGHRSVSWYQQTPGQGLQFLFEYFSETQRNKGNFPGRFSGRQFSNSRSEMNVSTLELGDSALYLCASSLVGGRSYNEQFFGPGTRLTVL.

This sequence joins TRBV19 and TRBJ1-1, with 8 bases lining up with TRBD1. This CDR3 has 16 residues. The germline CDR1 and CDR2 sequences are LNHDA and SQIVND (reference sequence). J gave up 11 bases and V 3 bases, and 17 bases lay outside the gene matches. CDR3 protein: CASSIWGGQESTAAFF. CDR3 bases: TGTGCCAGTAGTATTTGGGGGGGACAGGAGTCCACCGCGGCTTTCTTT.

As DNA, the CDR3 is TGCGCCAGCAGCAAGGGACAGGGGGATTTTATGAATGAGCAGTTCTTC. Amino acid sequence: CASSKGQGDFMNEQFF. The chain joins TRBV5-1 to TRBJ2-1; 11 bases are a match to TRBD1. Unmatched junction bases numbered 10, after V lost 4 bases and J lost 7 bases. CDR3 size: 16 residues. Per the germline V gene, CDR1 is SGHRS and CDR2 is YFSETQ.

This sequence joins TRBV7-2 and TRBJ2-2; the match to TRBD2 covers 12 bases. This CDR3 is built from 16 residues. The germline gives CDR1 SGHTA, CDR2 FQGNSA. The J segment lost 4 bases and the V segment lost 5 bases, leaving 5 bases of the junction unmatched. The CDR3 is CASSPSGGGFTGELFF. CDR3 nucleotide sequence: TGTGCCAGCAGCCCTAGCGGGGGGGGCTTCACCGGGGAGCTGTTTTTT.

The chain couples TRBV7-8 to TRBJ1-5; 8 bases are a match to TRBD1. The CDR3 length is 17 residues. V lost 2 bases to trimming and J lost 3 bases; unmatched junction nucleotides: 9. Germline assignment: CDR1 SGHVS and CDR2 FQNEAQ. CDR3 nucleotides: TGTGCCAGCAGCTTACCAAGACGGACAGGGCTCAATCAGCCCCAGCATTTT. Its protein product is CASSLPRRTGLNQPQHF.

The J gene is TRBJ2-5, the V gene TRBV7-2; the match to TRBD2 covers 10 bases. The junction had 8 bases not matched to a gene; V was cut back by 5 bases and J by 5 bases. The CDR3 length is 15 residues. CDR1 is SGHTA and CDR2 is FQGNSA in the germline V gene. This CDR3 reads CASSALAGVRETQYF. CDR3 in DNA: TGTGCCAGCAGCGCTCTAGCGGGGGTCCGGGAGACCCAGTACTTC.